This TCR beta chain stems from a study of T cell responses to AZD1222 COVID-19 vaccine. Study-wide context: Both about-4-week and about-12-week second-dose recipients were combined.

Broader study findings: Targeting of unmutated variant regions was reportedly seen in nearly half of spike-specific TCRs. The donors showed a predominance of white British ancestry and of females, with possible underestimation of clonal diversity. An increase in Spike-specific TCR breadth and depth was observed after two AZD1222 doses.

A remark on this clone: Its antigen is currently unknown.

Method: immunoSEQ multiplex PCR; TCRdb's copy keeps in-frame clones and lacks some. The sample gives over 120,000 clones, 85% to 95% of which show up once; over 8% is in the top ten. Germline assignment: CDR1 MDHEN and CDR2 SYDVKM. This CDR3 has 14 amino acids. V dropped 3 bases and J dropped 5 bases, with 10 bases sitting between them. V gene TRBV28 combines with J gene TRBJ1-4; D is perhaps TRBD1 (6 bases). The sequences come from peripheral blood, collected on day 0 of AZD1222 vaccination. This TCR was sampled from an adult in good health. CDR3 sequence reads: CASSFRTGNEKLFF. The CDR3 nucleotides read TGTGCCAGCAGTTTCCGTACAGGGAATGAAAAACTGTTTTTT.